This is a list of T cell receptor beta chains from one sample in a study of patients and donors after allogeneic stem cell transplantation. Each CDR3 protein is one row after TCRdb ran MiXCR on the RT-PCR reads. The sample includes roughly 940,000 distinct CDR3 sequences, under 20% of them seen just once. Sequences were obtained from blood, either unsorted or a sorted T cell fraction (not recorded which). The source of these receptors is a human donor who was either an allogeneic HSCT recipient or a stem cell or donor lymphocyte infusion donor (not recorded which). It is not recorded whose cells these are; they may come from a transplant donor. Both conserved end residues are part of each CDR3. Fields, in order: D gene, J gene, clone size, V gene, CDR3 protein, CDR3 DNA. A D gene is named only where the DNA matches it firmly. Rows give clone size only sometimes, using once, few, many, or a class for an expanded clone.

.,TRBJ2-3,few,TRBV6-5,CASSYRRDHTDTQYF,TGTGCCAGCAGTTACAGGCGAGACCACACAGATACGCAGTATTTT
TRBD1,TRBJ1-1,few,TRBV25-1,CARGQGTTEAFF,TGTGCCAGGGGACAGGGCACCACTGAAGCTTTCTTT
.,TRBJ2-1,few,TRBV5-1,CASLPTTLDPYNEQFF,TGCGCCAGCCTGCCAACCACCCTCGATCCCTACAATGAGCAGTTCTTC
TRBD1,TRBJ2-2,few,TRBV3-1,CASSRRTGGRTGELFF,TGTGCCAGCAGCCGCCGGACAGGGGGCAGAACCGGGGAGCTGTTTTTT
.,TRBJ2-2,many,TRBV5-1,CASSTTQSNTGELFF,TGCGCCAGCAGTACGACCCAGTCGAACACCGGGGAGCTGTTTTTT
.,TRBJ2-6,many,TRBV4-2,CASSQSSGANVLTF,TGTGCCAGCAGCCAAAGCTCTGGGGCCAACGTCCTGACTTTC
.,TRBJ2-3,.,TRBV2,CASSGDPPGADTQYF,TGTGCCAGCAGCGGGGACCCGCCAGGTGCAGATACGCAGTATTTT
.,TRBJ1-5,.,TRBV25-1,CASSEYHRVGQPQHF,TGTGCCAGCAGTGAATACCACAGGGTCGGTCAGCCCCAGCATTTT
TRBD2,TRBJ2-1,many,TRBV7-7,CASSLTSGGAKYNEQFF,TGTGCTAGCAGCTTGACTAGCGGGGGGGCCAAATACAATGAGCAGTTCTTC
TRBD1,TRBJ2-2,few,TRBV5-1,CASSNTGTGSGELFF,TGCGCCAGCAGCAATACCGGGACAGGCAGCGGGGAGCTGTTTTTT
.,TRBJ2-1,.,TRBV12-3/TRBV12-4,CASSLSPLDAQFF,TGTGCCAGCAGTTTATCCCCCTTGGACGCGCAGTTCTTC
.,TRBJ1-5,.,TRBV3-1,CASSQSDRYQPQHF,TGTGCCAGCAGCCAATCAGACAGATATCAGCCCCAGCATTTT
.,TRBJ1-5,many,TRBV20-1,CSARSDSNQPQHF,TGCAGTGCTAGGTCGGATAGCAATCAGCCCCAGCATTTT
.,TRBJ1-3,.,TRBV5-1,CASRLTGDGNTIYF,TGCGCCAGCAGATTGACGGGGGACGGAAACACCATATATTTT
.,TRBJ1-1,.,TRBV7-9,CASSLRGSKGDTEAFF,TGTGCCAGCAGCTTGAGGGGGAGCAAGGGGGACACTGAAGCTTTCTTT
.,TRBJ1-1,.,TRBV5-6,CASSLHQGLGNTEAFF,TGTGCCAGCAGCCTCCACCAGGGGCTTGGGAACACTGAAGCTTTCTTT
.,TRBJ2-1,.,TRBV12-3/TRBV12-4,CASSPDLGNEQFF,TGTGCCAGCAGTCCCGATTTGGGGAATGAGCAGTTCTTC
.,TRBJ2-1,few,TRBV6-1,CASQVGAPQFF,TGTGCTTCACAGGTAGGGGCTCCCCAGTTCTTC
.,TRBJ1-1,.,TRBV7-6,CASSLGPAADTEAFF,TGTGCCAGCAGCTTAGGACCGGCTGCTGACACTGAAGCTTTCTTT
TRBD2,TRBJ2-1,.,TRBV9,CASSQRQSGVPPDEQFF,TGTGCCAGCAGCCAGCGCCAGAGCGGGGTGCCCCCCGATGAGCAGTTCTTC
TRBD2,TRBJ2-3,.,TRBV7-9,CASSLGLAGFSTDTQYF,TGTGCCAGCAGCTTAGGGCTAGCGGGGTTCAGCACAGATACGCAGTATTTT
.,TRBJ1-4,.,TRBV5-1,CASSLEGSEKLFF,TGCGCCAGCAGCTTGGAAGGGAGTGAAAAACTGTTTTTT
TRBD1,TRBJ2-2,.,TRBV19,CASSILWDRLRRELFF,TGTGCCAGTAGTATCCTATGGGACAGGCTGAGGAGGGAGCTGTTTTTT
.,TRBJ1-1,.,TRBV7-9,CASSSNSIRRNNEAFF,TGTGCCAGCAGCTCCAACTCTATCCGACGGAACAATGAAGCTTTCTTT
TRBD2,TRBJ2-7,.,TRBV11-2,CASSPTSGRADEQYF,TGTGCCAGCAGCCCGACTAGCGGGAGGGCCGACGAGCAGTACTTC
.,TRBJ2-1,few,TRBV2,CASSGGPSNEQFF,TGTGCCAGCAGCGGGGGTCCCTCCAATGAGCAGTTCTTC
TRBD2,TRBJ2-5,many,TRBV15,CATSRDSGRGGETQYF,TGTGCCACCAGCAGAGACTCTGGGAGGGGCGGAGAGACCCAGTACTTC